Presented here are 3 T cell receptor beta chains from one specimen sequenced in a study of blood T cell repertoires in COVID-19. TCRdb keeps only in-frame clones here, not all; method: immunoSEQ multiplex PCR. The sample holds a few hundred thousand clones, approximately 92% seen once. Sequences were obtained from PBMCs or T cells enriched from blood (not recorded which). Receptors were obtained from a man younger than 45 who had recovered from COVID-19.

The chain employs TRBV2 and TRBJ1-2; the D is unclear. The germline gives CDR1 SNHLY, CDR2 FYNNEI. The CDR3 sequence is 15 residues long. With 2 bases removed from V and 2 bases from J, the gap between germline ends came to 12 bases. The chain's CDR3 is CASSERPPGNYGYTF. The CDR3 DNA follows: TGTGCCAGCAGTGAAAGGCCCCCAGGCAACTATGGCTACACCTTC.

The chain couples TRBV28 to TRBJ1-2; 8 nucleotides align to TRBD1. Germline values: CDR1 MDHEN, CDR2 SYDVKM. Trimming at V came to 6 bases and at J to 4 bases, leaving 13 bases not matched to a gene. The CDR3 length is 16 residues. This CDR3 is CASSSIGTGLPYGYTF. In DNA, the CDR3 is TGTGCCAGCAGCAGTATCGGGACAGGACTTCCCTATGGCTACACCTTC.

The chain recombines TRBV29-1 with TRBJ2-7; 15 bases are a match to TRBD2. V lost 4 bases to trimming and J lost 7 bases; unmatched junction nucleotides: 8. The CDR3 is 15 residues long. Germline V gene lookup returns CDR1 SQVTM and CDR2 ANQGSEA. CDR3 amino acids: CSVGPWTSGRGEQYF. CDR3 DNA sequence: TGCAGCGTTGGGCCCTGGACTAGCGGGAGGGGGGAGCAGTACTTC.